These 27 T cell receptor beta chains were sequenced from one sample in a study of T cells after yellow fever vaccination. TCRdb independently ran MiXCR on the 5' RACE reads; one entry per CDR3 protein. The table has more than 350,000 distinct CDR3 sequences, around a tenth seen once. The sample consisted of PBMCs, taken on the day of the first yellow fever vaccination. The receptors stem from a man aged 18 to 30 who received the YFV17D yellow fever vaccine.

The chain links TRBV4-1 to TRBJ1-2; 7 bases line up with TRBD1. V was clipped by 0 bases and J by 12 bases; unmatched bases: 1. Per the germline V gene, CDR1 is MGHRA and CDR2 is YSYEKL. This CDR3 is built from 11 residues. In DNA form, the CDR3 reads TGCGCCAGCAGCCAAGAGGACAGGCACACCTTC. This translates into CASSQEDRHTF.

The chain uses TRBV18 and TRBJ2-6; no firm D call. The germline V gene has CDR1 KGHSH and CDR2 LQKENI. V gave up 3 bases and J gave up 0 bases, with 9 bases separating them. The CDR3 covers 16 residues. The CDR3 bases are TGTGCCAGCTCACCCGCGACTCCCTCTGGGGCCAACGTCCTGACTTTC. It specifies CASSPATPSGANVLTF.

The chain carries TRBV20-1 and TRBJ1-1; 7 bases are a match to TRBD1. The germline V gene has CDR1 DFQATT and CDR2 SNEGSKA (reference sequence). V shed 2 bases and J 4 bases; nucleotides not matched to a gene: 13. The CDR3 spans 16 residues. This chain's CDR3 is CSARSTFRGPSTEAFF. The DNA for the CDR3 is TGCAGTGCTAGATCAACTTTTAGGGGGCCGAGCACTGAAGCTTTCTTT.

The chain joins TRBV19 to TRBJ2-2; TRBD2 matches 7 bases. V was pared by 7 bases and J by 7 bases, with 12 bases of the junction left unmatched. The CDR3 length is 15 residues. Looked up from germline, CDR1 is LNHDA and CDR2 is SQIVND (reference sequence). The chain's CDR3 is CASKNGASGGGELFF. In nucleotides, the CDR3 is TGTGCCAGTAAGAACGGGGCTAGCGGTGGCGGGGAGCTGTTTTTT.

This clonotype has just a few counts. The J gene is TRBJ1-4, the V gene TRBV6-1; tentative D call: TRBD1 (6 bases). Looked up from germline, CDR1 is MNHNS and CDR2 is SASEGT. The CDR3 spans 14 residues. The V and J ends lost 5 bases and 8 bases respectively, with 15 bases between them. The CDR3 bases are TGTGCCAGCAGTCAAGGGGGATTTCGGGAAAAACTGTTTTTT. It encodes CASSQGGFREKLFF.

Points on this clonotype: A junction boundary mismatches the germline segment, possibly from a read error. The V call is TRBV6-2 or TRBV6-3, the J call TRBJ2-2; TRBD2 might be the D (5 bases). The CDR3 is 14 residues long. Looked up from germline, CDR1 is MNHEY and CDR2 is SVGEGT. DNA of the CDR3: TGTGCCAGCAACGGACTCCCACACACGGGGGAGCTGTTTTTT. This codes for CASNGLPHTGELFF.

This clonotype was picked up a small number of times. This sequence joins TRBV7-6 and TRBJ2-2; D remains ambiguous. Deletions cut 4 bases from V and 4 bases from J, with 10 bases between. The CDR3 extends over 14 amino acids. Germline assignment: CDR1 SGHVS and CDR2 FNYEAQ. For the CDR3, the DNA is TGTGCCAGCAGCTCGGTGCATGGCACCGGGGAGCTGTTTTTT. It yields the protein CASSSVHGTGELFF.

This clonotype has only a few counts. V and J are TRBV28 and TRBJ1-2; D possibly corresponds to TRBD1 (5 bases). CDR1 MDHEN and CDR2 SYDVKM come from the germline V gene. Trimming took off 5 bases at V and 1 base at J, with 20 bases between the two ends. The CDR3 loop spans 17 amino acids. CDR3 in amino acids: CASSASFLGESNYGYTF. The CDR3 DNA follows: TGTGCCAGCAGTGCCTCTTTCTTAGGGGAGAGTAACTATGGCTACACCTTC.

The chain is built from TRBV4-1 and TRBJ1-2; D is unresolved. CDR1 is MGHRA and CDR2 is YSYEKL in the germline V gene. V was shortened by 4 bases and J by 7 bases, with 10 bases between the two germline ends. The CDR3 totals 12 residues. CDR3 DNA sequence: TGCGCCAGCAGCCCTCTAACGGGTGGCTACACCTTC. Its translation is CASSPLTGGYTF.

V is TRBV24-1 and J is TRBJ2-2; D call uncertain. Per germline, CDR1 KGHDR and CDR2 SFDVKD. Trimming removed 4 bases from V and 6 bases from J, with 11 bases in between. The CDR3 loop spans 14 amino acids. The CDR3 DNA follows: TGTGCCACCAGTGACAGCCCAACGTCCGGGGAGCTGTTTTTT. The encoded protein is CATSDSPTSGELFF.

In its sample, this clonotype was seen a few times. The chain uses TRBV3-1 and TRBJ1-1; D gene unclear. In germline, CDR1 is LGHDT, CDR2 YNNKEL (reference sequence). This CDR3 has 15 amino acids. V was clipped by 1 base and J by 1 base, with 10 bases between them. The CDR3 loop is CASSQGVGSNTEAFF. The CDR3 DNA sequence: TGTGCCAGCAGCCAAGGGGTAGGGTCGAACACTGAAGCTTTCTTT.

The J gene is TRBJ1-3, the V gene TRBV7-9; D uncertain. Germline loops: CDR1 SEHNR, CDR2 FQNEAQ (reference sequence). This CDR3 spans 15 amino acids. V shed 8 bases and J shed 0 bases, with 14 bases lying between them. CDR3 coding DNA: TGTGCCAGCGGTCCCGAATTCGGCTCTGGAAACACCATATATTTT. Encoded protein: CASGPEFGSGNTIYF.

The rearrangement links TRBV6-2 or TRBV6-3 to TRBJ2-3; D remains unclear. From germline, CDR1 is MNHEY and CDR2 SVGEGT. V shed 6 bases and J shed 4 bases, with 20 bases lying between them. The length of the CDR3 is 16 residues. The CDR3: CASSPRLLGSPDTQYF. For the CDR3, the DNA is TGTGCCAGCAGCCCCCGGCTCCTGGGATCCCCAGATACGCAGTATTTT.

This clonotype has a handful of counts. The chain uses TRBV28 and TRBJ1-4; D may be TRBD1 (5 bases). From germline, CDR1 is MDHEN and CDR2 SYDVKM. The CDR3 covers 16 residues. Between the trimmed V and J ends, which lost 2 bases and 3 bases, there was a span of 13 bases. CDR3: CASSLLGVRPNEKLFF. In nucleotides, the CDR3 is TGTGCCAGCAGTTTACTGGGGGTTCGACCTAATGAAAAACTGTTTTTT.

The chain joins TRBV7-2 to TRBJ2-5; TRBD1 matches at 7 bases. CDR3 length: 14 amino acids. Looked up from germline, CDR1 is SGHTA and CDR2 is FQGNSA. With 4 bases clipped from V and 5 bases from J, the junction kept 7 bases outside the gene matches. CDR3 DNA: TGTGCCAGCAGCTACAGGGGTTGGTGGGAGACCCAGTACTTC. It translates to CASSYRGWWETQYF. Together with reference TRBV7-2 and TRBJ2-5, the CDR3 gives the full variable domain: GAGVSQSPSNKVTEKGKDVELRCDPISGHTALYWYRQSLGQGLEFLIYFQGNSAPDKSGLPSDRFSAERTGGSVSTLTIQRTQQEDSAVYLCASSYRGWWETQYFGPGTRLLVL.

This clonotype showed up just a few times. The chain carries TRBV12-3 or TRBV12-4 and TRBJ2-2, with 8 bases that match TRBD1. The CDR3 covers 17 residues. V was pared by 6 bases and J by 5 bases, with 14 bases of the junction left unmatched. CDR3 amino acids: CASSPPDGRGRTGELFF. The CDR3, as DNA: TGTGCCAGCAGCCCTCCCGATGGCAGGGGGCGTACCGGGGAGCTGTTTTTT.

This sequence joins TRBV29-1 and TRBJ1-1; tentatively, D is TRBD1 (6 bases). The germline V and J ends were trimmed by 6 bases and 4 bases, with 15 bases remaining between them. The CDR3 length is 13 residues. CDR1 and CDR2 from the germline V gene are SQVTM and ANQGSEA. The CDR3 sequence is CSVAGQEITEAFF. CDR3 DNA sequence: TGCAGCGTCGCGGGACAAGAGATCACTGAAGCTTTCTTT.

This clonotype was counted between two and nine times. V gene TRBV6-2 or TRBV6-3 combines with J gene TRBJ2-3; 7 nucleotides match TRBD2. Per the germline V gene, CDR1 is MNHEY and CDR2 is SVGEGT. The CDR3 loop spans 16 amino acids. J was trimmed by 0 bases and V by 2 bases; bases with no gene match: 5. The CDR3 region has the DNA TGTGCCAGCAGTTACGGGCTAGCGGCTAGCACAGATACGCAGTATTTT. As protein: CASSYGLAASTDTQYF.

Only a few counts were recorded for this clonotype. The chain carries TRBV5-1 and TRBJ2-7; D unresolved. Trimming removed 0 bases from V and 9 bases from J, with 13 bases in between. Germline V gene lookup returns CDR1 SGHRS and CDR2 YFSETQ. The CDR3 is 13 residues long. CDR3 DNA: TGCGCCAGCAGCTTGGAAGGCATGACGAGGCAGTACGTC. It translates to CASSLEGMTRQYV.

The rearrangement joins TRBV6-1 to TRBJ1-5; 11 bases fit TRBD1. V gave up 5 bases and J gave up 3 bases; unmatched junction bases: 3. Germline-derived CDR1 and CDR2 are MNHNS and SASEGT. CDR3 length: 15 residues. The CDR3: CASSKGQGVNQPQHF. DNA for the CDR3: TGTGCCAGCAGTAAGGGACAGGGGGTCAATCAGCCCCAGCATTTT.

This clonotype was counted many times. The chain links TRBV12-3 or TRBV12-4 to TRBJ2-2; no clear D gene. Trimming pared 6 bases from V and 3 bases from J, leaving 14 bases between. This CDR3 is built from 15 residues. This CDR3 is CASSPGRAHTGELFF. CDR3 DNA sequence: TGTGCCAGCAGCCCGGGTCGAGCTCACACCGGGGAGCTGTTTTTT.

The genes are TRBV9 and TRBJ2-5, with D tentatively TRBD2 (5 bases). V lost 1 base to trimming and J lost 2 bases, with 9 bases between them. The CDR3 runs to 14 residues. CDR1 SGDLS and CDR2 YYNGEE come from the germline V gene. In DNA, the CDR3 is TGTGCCAGCAGCGTATCCAGCGGACAAGAGACCCAGTACTTC. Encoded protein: CASSVSSGQETQYF.

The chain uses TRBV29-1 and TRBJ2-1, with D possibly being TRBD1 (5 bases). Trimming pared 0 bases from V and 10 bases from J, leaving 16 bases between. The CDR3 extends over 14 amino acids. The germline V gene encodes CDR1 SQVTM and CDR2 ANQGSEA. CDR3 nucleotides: TGCAGCGTTGAAGATCTTGGCAGGGTGATGGAGCAGTTCTTC. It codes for CSVEDLGRVMEQFF.

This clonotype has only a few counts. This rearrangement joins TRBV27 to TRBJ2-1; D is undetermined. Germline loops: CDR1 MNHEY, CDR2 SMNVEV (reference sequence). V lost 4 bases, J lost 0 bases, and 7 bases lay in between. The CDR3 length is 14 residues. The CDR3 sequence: CASSSLSSYNEQFF. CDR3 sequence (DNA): TGTGCCAGCAGTTCCTTGAGCTCCTACAATGAGCAGTTCTTC.

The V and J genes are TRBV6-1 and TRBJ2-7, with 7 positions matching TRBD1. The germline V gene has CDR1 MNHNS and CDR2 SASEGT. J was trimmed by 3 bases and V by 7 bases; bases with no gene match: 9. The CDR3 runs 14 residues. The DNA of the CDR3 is TGTGCCAGCAAACGGGACAGACAATTCTACGAGCAGTACTTC. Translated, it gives CASKRDRQFYEQYF.

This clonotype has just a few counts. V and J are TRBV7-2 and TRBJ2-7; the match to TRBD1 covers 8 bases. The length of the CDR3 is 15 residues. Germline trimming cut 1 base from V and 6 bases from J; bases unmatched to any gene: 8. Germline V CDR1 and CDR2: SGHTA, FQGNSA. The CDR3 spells CASSLVVDRVFEQYF. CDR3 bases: TGTGCCAGCAGCTTAGTCGTGGACAGGGTGTTCGAGCAGTACTTC.

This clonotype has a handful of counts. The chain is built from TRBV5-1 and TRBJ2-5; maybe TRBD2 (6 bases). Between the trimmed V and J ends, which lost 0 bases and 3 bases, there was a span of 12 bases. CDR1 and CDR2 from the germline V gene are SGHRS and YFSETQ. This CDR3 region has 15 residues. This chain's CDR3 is CASSLVGTVEETQYF. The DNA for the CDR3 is TGCGCCAGCAGCTTGGTGGGGACTGTGGAAGAGACCCAGTACTTC.